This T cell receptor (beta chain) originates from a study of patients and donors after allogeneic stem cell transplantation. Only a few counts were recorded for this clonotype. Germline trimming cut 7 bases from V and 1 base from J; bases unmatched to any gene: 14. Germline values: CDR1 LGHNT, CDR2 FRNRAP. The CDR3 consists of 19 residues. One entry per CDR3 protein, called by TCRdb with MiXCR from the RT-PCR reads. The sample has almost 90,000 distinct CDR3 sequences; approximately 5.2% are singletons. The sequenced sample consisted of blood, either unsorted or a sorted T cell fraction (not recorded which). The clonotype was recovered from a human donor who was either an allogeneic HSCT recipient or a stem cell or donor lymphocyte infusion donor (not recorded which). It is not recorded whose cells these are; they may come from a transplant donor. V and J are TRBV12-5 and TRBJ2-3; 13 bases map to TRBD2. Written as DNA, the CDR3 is TGTGCTAGTGCCCCCACTGGACTAGCGGGAGTGGGGGGCACAGATACGCAGTATTTT. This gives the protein CASAPTGLAGVGGTDTQYF.